This T cell receptor (beta chain) was identified during a study of T-cell memory formation after mild COVID-19. Study-level information: Largely, the TCR clusters proved donor specific. Study results and caveats: Day 15 to 85 contractors were CD4/CD8 balanced; later expanders leaned CD4+. Cross-reactive memory appears to have joined, as suggested by some responding clones showing up in pre-infection memory.

The CDR3 is 15 amino acids. Germline-derived CDR1 and CDR2 are KGHSH and LQKENI. Trimming cost V 5 bases and J 0 bases; bases outside gene matches: 5. 5'RACE primed from the constant segment yielded TCR alpha and TCR beta cDNA libraries bearing sample barcodes and UMIs. One entry per CDR3 protein results from TCRdb running MiXCR on the 5' RACE reads. The sample has a few hundred thousand distinct CDR3 sequences, roughly a fifth seen once. Notes on this clonotype: Its antigen remains unknown.

The specimen was PBMCs or a T cell subset sorted from them (not recorded which). The TCR sequence derives from a man aged 18 to 30 who had mild COVID-19 (a few samples of this study predate the infection). Cell type and time point are not known. The chain joins TRBV18 to TRBJ1-1; 8 bases are a match to TRBD1. The CDR3 sequence is CASSWDRMMNTEAFF. CDR3 coding DNA: TGTGCCAGCTCATGGGACAGGATGATGAACACTGAAGCTTTCTTT.